The 21 T cell receptor beta chains presented below share a single source sample, sequenced in a study of beta chain features in type 1 diabetes. No antigen has been assigned to these receptors. General study points: Moderately but significantly shorter TCRB CDR3s were found in Type 1 diabetes patients in all four CD4+ subsets.

As every portion of the isolated RNA was reverse transcribed, the sequencing read expressed TCRB transcripts. The protocol was immunoSEQ multiplex PCR, while the TCRdb copy is restricted to in-frame clones and leaves out a portion. Of about 240,000 clones in the sample, more than 11% were seen once. Source material: naive CD4+ T cells from blood. These receptors were collected from a man aged 30-40 years with type 1 diabetes.

The CDR3 nucleotides read TGTGCCAGTAGTATAGATCTGGCTAGTGGTGTCGGGGAGCTGTTTTTT. Protein product: CASSIDLASGVGELFF. The chain uses TRBV19 and TRBJ2-2; D gene ambiguous. The CDR3 runs 16 residues. Trimming took off 0 bases at V and 7 bases at J, with 15 bases between the two ends. In germline, CDR1 is LNHDA, CDR2 SQIVND (reference sequence).

The CDR3 spells CASSDLRGPIGNEQFF. CDR3 in DNA: TGTGCCAGCAGTGACCTCAGGGGGCCCATTGGGAATGAGCAGTTCTTC. V gene TRBV25-1 combines with J gene TRBJ2-1, with 8 nucleotides matching TRBD1. J gave up 7 bases and V 3 bases, and 11 bases lay outside the gene matches. CDR1 is MGHDK, CDR2 SYGVNS, per germline. There are 16 residues in the CDR3.

This clone was recorded a few times. The rearrangement links TRBV6-6 to TRBJ1-1; tentative D call: TRBD1 (6 bases). The CDR3 has 14 amino acids. V was trimmed by 6 bases and J by 6 bases, leaving 17 bases between them. CDR1 and CDR2 from the germline V gene are MNHNY and SVGAGI (reference sequence). The CDR3: CASSYLRGRAEAFF. The CDR3 nucleotides read TGTGCCAGCAGCTACCTCAGGGGCCGAGCTGAAGCTTTCTTT.

V gene TRBV5-1 combines with J gene TRBJ2-7; D possibly corresponds to TRBD2 (7 bases). The germline V and J ends were trimmed by 0 bases and 2 bases, with 12 bases remaining between them. This CDR3 has 15 residues. Per the germline V gene, CDR1 is SGHRS and CDR2 is YFSETQ. CDR3 loop: CASSLGGRGTYEQYF. The DNA of the CDR3 is TGCGCCAGCAGCTTGGGGGGGAGGGGGACCTACGAGCAGTACTTC.

The chain joins TRBV4-2 to TRBJ2-7, with 12 bases aligning to TRBD2. The germline V gene encodes CDR1 LGHNA and CDR2 YNFKEQ. The trim removed 0 bases at V and 7 bases at J, leaving 4 bases unmatched. The CDR3 consists of 15 residues. The DNA for the CDR3 is TGTGCCAGCAGCCAAGATACTAGCGGGAGGCAAGAGCAGTACTTC. This sequence encodes CASSQDTSGRQEQYF.

This clone was found a few times. The chain uses TRBV2 and TRBJ1-5; possible D gene TRBD1, 6 bases. In germline, CDR1 is SNHLY, CDR2 FYNNEI. The CDR3 consists of 15 residues. Trimming took off 8 bases at V and 2 bases at J, with 16 bases between the two ends. The DNA of the CDR3 is TGTGCCAGCGCTGAACAGGGCACGGGCAATCAGCCCCAGCATTTT. This codes for CASAEQGTGNQPQHF. The full variable domain, with the rest looked up from reference TRBV2 and TRBJ1-5, is EPEVTQTPSHQVTQMGQEVILRCVPISNHLYFYWYRQILGQKVEFLVSFYNNEISEKSEIFDDQFSVERPDGSNFTLKIRSTKLEDSAMYFCASAEQGTGNQPQHFGDGTRLSIL.

The chain combines TRBV18 with TRBJ2-2; 7 bases agree with TRBD1. V shed 3 bases and J 0 bases; nucleotides not matched to a gene: 4. This CDR3 has 16 residues. Per germline, CDR1 KGHSH and CDR2 LQKENI. The CDR3 DNA is TGTGCCAGCTCACCGAACGGACAGGCGAACACCGGGGAGCTGTTTTTT. This codes for CASSPNGQANTGELFF.

The V and J genes are TRBV6-5 and TRBJ2-7; 10 positions match TRBD1. This CDR3 has 14 amino acids. After removal of 4 bases from V and 7 bases from J, the junction contained 7 bases not matched to a gene. The germline CDR1 and CDR2 sequences are MNHEY and SVGAGI. CDR3 DNA: TGTGCCAGCAGTTTTGGGACAGGGGTGGAAGAGCAGTACTTC. It specifies CASSFGTGVEEQYF.

The chain combines TRBV19 with TRBJ2-3; 9 bases agree with TRBD2. CDR3 length equals 15 residues. Germline assignment: CDR1 LNHDA and CDR2 SQIVND (reference sequence). Trimming removed 6 bases from V and 0 bases from J; junction bases left unmatched: 4. CDR3 residues: CASRGLALSTDTQYF. CDR3 DNA: TGTGCCAGTAGAGGACTAGCGCTTAGCACAGATACGCAGTATTTT.

The V gene is TRBV11-3, the J gene TRBJ2-7, with D uncertain. Germline CDR1 and CDR2: SGHNT and YENEEA. This CDR3 spans 14 amino acids. With 4 bases removed from V and 2 bases from J, the gap between germline ends came to 12 bases. CDR3 DNA sequence: TGTGCCAGCAGCTACCGCAGGAAAACCTACGAGCAGTACTTC. This gives the protein CASSYRRKTYEQYF. Full variable domain (rest looked up from reference TRBV11-3 and TRBJ2-7): EAGVVQSPRYKIIEKKQPVAFWCNPISGHNTLYWYLQNLGQGPELLIRYENEEAVDDSQLPKDRFSAERLKGVDSTLKIQPAELGDSAVYLCASSYRRKTYEQYFGPGTRLTVT.

This clone turned up a few times. This chain uses TRBV9 with TRBJ2-3, with 9 bases aligning to TRBD2. Germline CDR1 is SGDLS and CDR2 is YYNGEE. V shed 4 bases, J shed 2 bases, and the junction held 2 bases outside the gene matches. The CDR3 has 14 amino acids. The CDR3 sequence: CASSPGLATDTQYF. The DNA for the CDR3 is TGTGCCAGCAGCCCGGGACTAGCCACAGATACGCAGTATTTT.

V is TRBV5-1 and J is TRBJ2-3, with a weak D call TRBD2 (5 bases). Between the trimmed V and J ends, which lost 7 bases and 3 bases, there was a span of 15 bases. The CDR3 contains 14 residues. Germline assignment: CDR1 SGHRS and CDR2 YFSETQ. DNA for the CDR3: TGCGCCAGCGCCCCGGGCGGCGGGACAGATACGCAGTATTTT. This codes for CASAPGGGTDTQYF. The full variable domain, with the rest looked up from reference TRBV5-1 and TRBJ2-3, is KAGVTQTPRYLIKTRGQQVTLSCSPISGHRSVSWYQQTPGQGLQFLFEYFSETQRNKGNFPGRFSGRQFSNSRSEMNVSTLELGDSALYLCASAPGGGTDTQYFGPGTRLTVL.

This sequence joins TRBV1 and TRBJ2-6; the D call in the table, TRBD2, was not verified against the DNA. TRBV1 is recorded as a pseudogene. The CDR3 is 16 amino acids. The CDR3 loop is CTSSQTPSSGANVLTF. In DNA, the CDR3 is TGCACCAGCAGCCAAACGCCGAGTTCTGGGGCCAACGTCCTGACTTTC.

There are a few counts of this clone. This chain links TRBV19 with TRBJ1-5; D might be TRBD1 (5 bases). This CDR3 is 16 amino acids long. With 7 bases removed from V and 0 bases from J, the gap between germline ends came to 16 bases. The V gene's germline CDR1 is LNHDA and CDR2 SQIVND (reference sequence). DNA of the CDR3: TGTGCCAGTAATACGATATCGGGGGGTAGCAATCAGCCCCAGCATTTT. Protein product: CASNTISGGSNQPQHF.

This clone was counted between two and nine times. This chain links TRBV11-1 with TRBJ2-7, with 12 bases that match TRBD2. The CDR3 is 15 residues long. The V gene end was trimmed by 1 base and the J gene end by 3 bases; junction bases not matched to a gene: 1. Germline CDR1 SGHAT, CDR2 FQDESV (reference sequence). CDR3 loop: CASSLGLAGVYEQYF. The CDR3 coding sequence is TGTGCCAGCAGCTTAGGACTAGCGGGAGTCTACGAGCAGTACTTC.

The J gene is TRBJ2-1, the V gene TRBV7-2; 11 nucleotides match TRBD1. V lost 5 bases and J lost 7; bases outside the gene matches: 13. Germline values: CDR1 SGHTA, CDR2 FQGNSA. The CDR3 totals 17 residues. The DNA for the CDR3 is TGTGCCAGCAGCCACCGCTCCCGGGACAGGGGGGGGAATGAGCAGTTCTTC. This gives the protein CASSHRSRDRGGNEQFF. Full variable domain (outside the CDR3, taken from reference TRBV7-2 and TRBJ2-1): GAGVSQSPSNKVTEKGKDVELRCDPISGHTALYWYRQSLGQGLEFLIYFQGNSAPDKSGLPSDRFSAERTGGSVSTLTIQRTQQEDSAVYLCASSHRSRDRGGNEQFFGPGTRLTVL.

The chain links TRBV25-1 to TRBJ1-1; no clear D. The CDR3 has 15 amino acids. V was pared by 2 bases and J by 0 bases, with 10 bases between. Germline loops: CDR1 MGHDK, CDR2 SYGVNS. The CDR3 DNA sequence: TGTGCCAGCAGTGAACCGTCAGATATGAACACTGAAGCTTTCTTT. It specifies CASSEPSDMNTEAFF.

The chain recombines TRBV14 with TRBJ2-7; 10 bases are a match to TRBD1. Germline trimming cut 0 bases from V and 7 bases from J; bases unmatched to any gene: 6. Germline CDR1 reads SGHDN; CDR2 reads FVKESK. CDR3 length equals 15 residues. CDR3 protein: CASSQEGTGAGEQYF. The CDR3 coding sequence is TGTGCCAGCAGCCAAGAGGGGACAGGGGCCGGGGAGCAGTACTTC.

V is TRBV5-1 and J is TRBJ2-1; no firm D call. This CDR3 is 15 amino acids long. The germline V gene encodes CDR1 SGHRS and CDR2 YFSETQ. Between the trimmed V and J ends, which lost 0 bases and 0 bases, there was a span of 7 bases. The CDR3 spells CASSLDTRSYNEQFF. CDR3 in DNA: TGCGCCAGCAGCTTGGACACCCGCTCCTACAATGAGCAGTTCTTC.

J is TRBJ1-2 and V is TRBV7-8; no clear D. CDR3 length: 15 amino acids. The germline V gene encodes CDR1 SGHVS and CDR2 FQNEAQ. Trimming took off 2 bases at V and 0 bases at J, with 10 bases between the two ends. The CDR3 DNA sequence: TGTGCCAGCAGCTTAAGCGGGAGAACTAACTATGGCTACACCTTC. Its translation is CASSLSGRTNYGYTF.

The chain combines TRBV7-2 with TRBJ1-5; a possible D gene is TRBD1 (5 bases). The CDR3 length is 17 residues. V shed 5 bases and J shed 0 bases, with 17 bases lying between them. Germline values: CDR1 SGHTA, CDR2 FQGNSA. The CDR3 DNA sequence: TGTGCCAGCAGCCAAGTTGGGGGGGGACTTAGCAATCAGCCCCAGCATTTT. This encodes CASSQVGGGLSNQPQHF.